Presented here are 18 T cell receptor beta chains from one specimen sequenced in a study of long-term antiretroviral therapy in people with HIV. The authors ran the immunoSEQ assay, v3.0, at survey level. The repertoire was sequenced with immunoSEQ multiplex PCR; TCRdb's copy has only in-frame clones and lacks some. Of 25,000 to 35,000 clones in the sample, roughly 90% are singletons; the top ten hold around 3.3%. The starting material was unsorted PBMCs, obtained 1.8 years after starting antiretroviral therapy. These receptor sequences come from a woman aged 18 to 35 with HIV.

The chain joins TRBV5-4 to TRBJ2-7, with 11 bases fitting TRBD2. The CDR3 contains 15 residues. CDR1 is SGHNT, CDR2 YYREEE, per germline (reference sequence). V lost 4 bases, J lost 2 bases, and 5 bases stayed unmatched. The CDR3 region is CASSLGLAEAYEQYF. As DNA, the CDR3 is TGTGCCAGCAGCCTGGGACTAGCGGAAGCCTACGAGCAGTACTTC.

V gene TRBV9 combines with J gene TRBJ2-3, with 9 nucleotides matching TRBD2. V was pared by 0 bases and J by 0 bases, with 2 bases of the junction left unmatched. The CDR3 length is 16 residues. Germline V CDR1 and CDR2: SGDLS, YYNGEE. CDR3 protein: CASSVEAGGSTDTQYF. CDR3 coding DNA: TGTGCCAGCAGCGTAGAGGCGGGAGGGAGCACAGATACGCAGTATTTT. The variable domain in full, completed from reference TRBV9 and TRBJ2-3, reads DSGVTQTPKHLITATGQRVTLRCSPRSGDLSVYWYQQSLDQGLQFLIQYYNGEERAKGNILERFSAQQFPDLHSELNLSSLELGDSALYFCASSVEAGGSTDTQYFGPGTRLTVL.

The chain combines TRBV5-1 with TRBJ2-5; D may be TRBD2 (5 bases). V was shortened by 4 bases and J by 0 bases, with 10 bases between the two germline ends. The CDR3 loop spans 14 amino acids. Looked up from germline, CDR1 is SGHRS and CDR2 is YFSETQ. The CDR3 DNA reads TGCGCCAGCAGCCTCGGGAATCACCAAGAGACCCAGTACTTC. Amino acids: CASSLGNHQETQYF.

V and J are TRBV7-3 and TRBJ2-6; D might be TRBD1 (6 bases). V was trimmed by 5 bases and J by 3 bases, leaving 14 bases between them. Germline-derived CDR1 and CDR2 are SGHTA and FQGTGA. The CDR3 sequence is 16 residues long. CDR3 DNA sequence: TGTGCCAGCAGCCTAATCGCAGGGGTTGGGGCCAACGTCCTGACTTTC. It codes for CASSLIAGVGANVLTF.

V usage is TRBV7-5 and J usage is TRBJ1-3; the table's D gene call, TRBD1, was not cross checked with the DNA. TRBV7-5 represents a pseudogene. CDR3 length equals 15 residues. CDR3 sequence: CARSKYRDAGNTIYF. In nucleotides, the CDR3 is TGTGCCAGAAGCAAATACAGGGACGCTGGAAACACCATATATTTT.

The genes are TRBV9 and TRBJ2-1; D is undetermined. Trimming cost V 4 bases and J 8 bases, with 10 bases left between them. Germline values: CDR1 SGDLS, CDR2 YYNGEE. The CDR3 spans 12 residues. CDR3 DNA sequence: TGTGCCAGCAGCCCCCCGTCCTATGAGCAGTTCTTC. Its translation: CASSPPSYEQFF.

This chain joins TRBV7-9 and TRBJ2-5, with 7 bases identical to TRBD1. The CDR3 totals 15 residues. After removal of 3 bases from V and 2 bases from J, the junction contained 6 bases not matched to a gene. Germline V gives CDR1 SEHNR, CDR2 FQNEAQ (reference sequence). This CDR3 reads CASSFRQGKQETQYF. CDR3 bases: TGTGCCAGCAGCTTCCGACAGGGAAAACAAGAGACCCAGTACTTC.

CDR3 sequence reads: CASSYSEGEKLFF. The CDR3 DNA reads TGTGCCAGCAGTTACTCTGAGGGTGAAAAACTGTTTTTT. The V gene is TRBV6-5, the J gene TRBJ1-4; the D is unclear. The V gene lost 0 bases and the J gene lost 7 bases, with 6 bases spanning the gap. Germline-derived CDR1 and CDR2 are MNHEY and SVGAGI. The CDR3 is 13 residues long.

V is TRBV4-3 and J is TRBJ2-5; unclear D gene. The CDR3 covers 14 residues. The V gene lost 1 base and the J gene lost 4 bases, with 10 bases spanning the gap. Germline V gene sequence: CDR1 LGHNA, CDR2 YSLEER. The CDR3, as DNA: TGCGCCAGCAGCCAAGTGGCTAGTCGAGAGACCCAGTACTTC. This sequence encodes CASSQVASRETQYF.

The chain recombines TRBV21-1 with TRBJ2-3; the DNA was not used to check the table's D call, TRBD2. TRBV21-1 is labeled a pseudogene. This CDR3 is built from 12 residues. In nucleotides, the CDR3 is TGTGCCAGCAGCCCCTACCGGGATGGGCAGTATTTT. Its protein product is CASSPYRDGQYF.

This clone was seen only a few times. The chain carries TRBV6-5 and TRBJ1-5; no firm D call. The germline V gene encodes CDR1 MNHEY and CDR2 SVGAGI. V dropped 6 bases and J dropped 5 bases, with 11 bases sitting between them. The CDR3 runs 13 residues. The CDR3 reads CASSLLEDQPQHF. DNA for the CDR3: TGTGCCAGCAGCCTGTTAGAGGATCAGCCCCAGCATTTT.

V usage is TRBV27 and J usage is TRBJ2-3, with 8 bases fitting TRBD2. Germline CDR1 is MNHEY and CDR2 is SMNVEV (reference sequence). CDR3 length: 15 amino acids. V lost 8 bases, J lost 1 base, and 8 bases stayed unmatched. CDR3 coding DNA: TGTGCCAGCGCTACCCCGGGACTAGGCACAGATACGCAGTATTTT. Translation: CASATPGLGTDTQYF.

The genes are TRBV7-9 and TRBJ2-1; 7 bases match TRBD2. Losses at the gene ends were 1 base for V and 5 bases for J; bases not matched to a gene: 8. CDR1 and CDR2 from the germline V gene are SEHNR and FQNEAQ (reference sequence). The CDR3 is 16 residues long. In nucleotides, the CDR3 is TGTGCCAGCAGCTTAGTTTTCTCGGGAGGAGACAATGAGCAGTTCTTC. Its protein product is CASSLVFSGGDNEQFF.

The chain is built from TRBV5-4 and TRBJ2-3, with D maybe TRBD2 (8 bases). The CDR3 has 16 amino acids. In germline, CDR1 is SGHNT, CDR2 YYREEE (reference sequence). V lost 5 bases, J lost 2 bases, and 18 bases lay in between. The CDR3 DNA reads TGTGCCAGCAGACCAGGGGGACTAGTCTACACAGATACGCAGTATTTT. Translating gives CASRPGGLVYTDTQYF. Drawing the rest from reference TRBV5-4 and TRBJ2-3, the complete variable domain is ETGVTQSPTHLIKTRGQQVTLRCSSQSGHNTVSWYQQALGQGPQFIFQYYREEENGRGNFPPRFSGLQFPNYSSELNVNALELDDSALYLCASRPGGLVYTDTQYFGPGTRLTVL.

The chain recombines TRBV2 with TRBJ2-7; 9 bases are a match to TRBD2. Germline CDR1 is SNHLY and CDR2 is FYNNEI. V shed 3 bases and J 5 bases; nucleotides not matched to a gene: 14. The CDR3 runs 17 residues. DNA of the CDR3: TGTGCCAGCAGTGAGCCAGCGGGAGGAGGATTTAGCCACGAGCAGTACTTC. It is translated as CASSEPAGGGFSHEQYF.

The V call is TRBV28, the J call TRBJ1-1; 7 bases fit TRBD1. This CDR3 comprises 17 residues. CDR1 and CDR2 from the germline V gene are MDHEN and SYDVKM. V lost 3 bases, J lost 2 bases, and 12 bases stayed unmatched. The CDR3 DNA reads as TGTGCCAGCAGTTTGTTAACAGGGACAGCGGGTAACACTGAAGCTTTCTTT. Translation: CASSLLTGTAGNTEAFF.

CDR3 sequence: CASSRGWGGEHTEAFF. CDR3 in DNA: TGTGCCAGCAGCCGAGGATGGGGGGGCGAGCACACTGAAGCTTTCTTT. The J gene is TRBJ1-1, the V gene TRBV7-6; D is perhaps TRBD1 (6 bases). Looked up from germline, CDR1 is SGHVS and CDR2 is FNYEAQ. The CDR3 covers 16 residues. V was shortened by 5 bases and J by 3 bases, with 19 bases between the two germline ends.

CDR3 in amino acids: CASSPEGVDFEAFF. For the CDR3, the DNA is TGTGCCAGCAGCCCGGAAGGGGTAGATTTTGAAGCTTTCTTT. This sequence joins TRBV5-5 and TRBJ1-1; possible D gene TRBD1, 5 bases. CDR1 and CDR2 from the germline V gene are SGHKS and YYEKEE (reference sequence). V lost 4 bases and J lost 7, with 17 bases in between. This CDR3 is built from 14 residues.